This TCR beta chain was documented in a study of human T cells and chemical hapten exposure. Stated time point: pre-sensitization, week 0. Treatment in this sample: therapeutic diphenylcyclopropenone sensitization with weekly scalp DPC. Unfractionated whole blood served as the source for total RNA extraction. Individual cDNA molecules in this library carried unique molecular identifiers. TCRdb re-derived calls from the RACE reads in MiXCR, one entry per CDR3 protein. The sample has 65,000 to 90,000 distinct CDR3 sequences; around 15% are singletons. Whole-study findings and limits: No change in TCRs above 1 in 1000 frequency was produced by DPC sensitization.

As regards this clonotype: What it recognizes is unknown.

Germline V gene lookup returns CDR1 LNHDA and CDR2 SQIVND (reference sequence). The CDR3 totals 15 residues. The germline V and J ends were trimmed by 3 bases and 4 bases, with 12 bases remaining between them. The genes are TRBV19 and TRBJ2-2; no reliable D call. The source material was whole blood, sampled in connection with sensitization to the hapten diphenylcyclopropenone (DPC). The receptor was derived from a woman aged 45-65 years with alopecia areata. Some clones in this sample may be carry-over from other donors' samples. The CDR3 nucleotides read TGTGCCAGTAGTATGGGTAGGGTGAGCACCGGGGAGCTGTTTTTT. Amino acids: CASSMGRVSTGELFF. Variable domain in full (rest from reference TRBV19 and TRBJ2-2): DGGITQSPKYLFRKEGQNVTLSCEQNLNHDAMYWYRQDPGQGLRLIYYSQIVNDFQKGDIAEGYSVSREKKESFPLTVTSAQKNPTAFYLCASSMGRVSTGELFFGEGSRLTVL.